Below, one T cell receptor (beta chain) is given with its context. The target of this receptor is not known. The sample holds no much larger clone one base away, and base qualities are not on file. This record comes from a study of OX40 agonist ivuxolimab in advanced cancers. Background for the entire study: Ivuxolimab, which targeted the costimulatory receptor OX40 (CD134), was an agonistic, fully human IgG2 monoclonal antibody. Intravenous ivuxolimab was administered to patients every 2 weeks at six dose levels: 0.01, 0.1, 0.3, 1.5, 3 and 10 mg/kg. Of the approximately 50 dose-escalation patients, hepatocellular carcinoma was present in about 20, melanoma in approximately 15, renal cell carcinoma in 9 and head and neck cancer in 9. In the dose-escalation cohort, approximately 80% of patients were male, and the mean age was roughly 60 years with a range of roughly 20 to 80. Patients were allowed to have had prior anti-PD-1, anti-PD-L1 or anti-CTLA-4 therapy, and around two fifths of the dose-escalation patients had been treated with checkpoint inhibitors. Partial responses were achieved by three dose-escalation patients, of whom one had hepatocellular carcinoma and two had cutaneous melanoma. Peripheral TCRbeta sequencing aimed to test whether ivuxolimab altered TCR sequence diversity and caused clonal T-cell expansion. The paper covers the monotherapy dose-escalation part of the phase I ivuxolimab trial, which included N ≈ 50 patients. Broader findings and caveats from the paper: Which antigens the clonally expanded peripheral T cells were specific for was not determined. In partial responders in the 0.1-3.0 mg/kg groups, normalized peripheral clonal expansion was found to be among the lowest, especially among CD8+ T cells. On average, CD8+ T cells showed more expanded clones than CD4+ T cells after ivuxolimab. Clonal expansion of both CD4+ and CD8+ blood T cells was observed from baseline to week 6 at doses 0.1 to 3.0 mg/kg. Low levels of normalized T-cell clonal expansion were also seen in some nonresponding patients.

The trial excluded patients who had a history of autoimmune disease or who were on systemic immunosuppression. Peripheral blood for TCR sequencing was drawn from every dose cohort at baseline, at cycle 4 day 1 and at cycle 7 day 1. Samples were obtained from an open-label, multicenter, first-in-human phase I dose-escalation trial of ivuxolimab. Adults with locally advanced or metastatic melanoma, renal cell carcinoma, hepatocellular carcinoma or head and neck squamous cell carcinoma were enrolled in the trial. Before TCR sequencing, CD4+ T cells and CD8+ T cells were sorted from peripheral blood as separate populations. Genomic DNA was isolated from the sorted cells so that the TCRbeta CDR3 region could be sequenced. TCRbeta CDR3 regions were sequenced using the immunoSEQ Assay. Sourced from immuneACCESS, this table was stored by TCRdb with only in-frame sequences that have V and J called. A share of the clones is absent; for the studies checked, an unresolved V gene accounts for under half, and the remainder has no known explanation. Here the sample has 40,000 to 50,000 clones; 91% occur a single time. Around 4.7% of the sample is held by the ten biggest clonotypes.

Via the germline V gene, CDR1 is SGHAT and CDR2 FQNNGV. V loses 2 bases of germline sequence and J loses 0 bases, and the interval between the two ends is 4 bases. The CDR3 measures 14 amino acids from cysteine to phenylalanine. Just the 42-base CDR3 DNA is kept, in frame starting at base 1. The TCR sequence derives from an adult with an advanced solid tumor such as melanoma, head and neck, liver or kidney cancer. The chain couples TRBV11-2 to TRBJ2-2; confidence is insufficient to name the D gene. Here the sequenced sample was CD4+ or CD8+ T cells sorted from blood, taken in a trial of the OX40 agonist ivuxolimab. The sequenced DNA is TGTGCCAGCAGCTTATATGCGAACACCGGGGAGCTGTTTTTT. Translated, it reads CASSLYANTGELFF.